This T cell receptor beta chain was identified during a study of control samples from healthy donors and cancer patients. This clone came up once. The table came from immunoSEQ multiplex PCR; TCRdb's copy has only in-frame clones and leaves some out. This sample has around 170,000 clones, with around 90% found just once. Trimming took off 2 bases at V and 6 bases at J, with 16 bases between the two ends. Germline V gives CDR1 GTSNPN, CDR2 SVGIG (reference sequence). The CDR3 runs 14 residues. Sample: blood. The rearrangement uses TRBV30 and TRBJ1-1; D is unclear. The origin of this receptor is a woman between 25 and 40 years old in good health. The CDR3: CAWSPYTWRAEAFF. CDR3 nucleotides: TGTGCCTGGAGTCCCTATACATGGCGGGCTGAAGCTTTCTTT.